These T cell receptor beta chains were read from a single sample in a study of cytomegalovirus exposure and HLA in healthy donors. TCRdb's table, derived via immunoSEQ multiplex PCR, lists solely in-frame clones and lacks some. The repertoire holds under 150,000 clones, with about 83% as singletons. Sequenced input: PBMCs. These receptors were collected from a girl aged 2 to 9 in good health and CMV-seronegative. CDR3s include the opening cysteine and the closing phenylalanine or tryptophan. A D gene is named only where the DNA matches it firmly. Some rows mark clone size as missing; the rest say once, few, many or name a class of expanded clone.

TRBV4-3	TRBJ2-4	few	.	TGCGCCAGCAGCTACGGGGGTACTGCCAAAAACATTCAGTACTTC	CASSYGGTAKNIQYF
TRBV29-1	TRBJ2-6	.	.	TGCAGCGTTGCGTTATCTGGGGCCAACGTCCTGACTTTC	CSVALSGANVLTF
TRBV28	TRBJ1-5	.	.	TGTGCCAGCAGTTCCGTTAGCAATCAGCCCCAGCATTTT	CASSSVSNQPQHF
TRBV4-1	TRBJ1-4	.	.	TGCGCCAGCAGCCAAGCCAGGGTCGGGTGGGAAAAACTGTTTTTT	CASSQARVGWEKLFF
TRBV27	TRBJ1-2	.	.	TGTGCCAGCAGTCAAATTACAACCGGGGGGCCCCTCTATGGCTACACCTTC	CASSQITTGGPLYGYTF
TRBV27	TRBJ2-3	.	TRBD1	TGTGCCAGCAGTATCCAACAGGGGGACACAGATACGCAGTATTTT	CASSIQQGDTDTQYF
TRBV4-1	TRBJ2-3	.	TRBD2	TGCGCCAGCAGCCAGAGGACTAGCGGGACCCCCGATACGCAGTATTTT	CASSQRTSGTPDTQYF
TRBV5-1	TRBJ1-2	.	.	TGCGCCAGCAGCTTCGGGGGAGGGGCTCCCTATGGCTACACCTTC	CASSFGGGAPYGYTF
TRBV7-9	TRBJ1-5	.	.	TGTGCCAGCAGCGAGGGGGGCAATCAGCCCCAGCATTTT	CASSEGGNQPQHF
TRBV5-1	TRBJ2-7	.	.	TGCGCCAGCAGCTTGAGGAACGCGGTAAAATCCTACGAGCAGTACTTC	CASSLRNAVKSYEQYF
TRBV29-1	TRBJ2-7	.	TRBD1	TGCAGCGATAGTAGACAGGGGGCCGAGCAGTACTTC	CSDSRQGAEQYF
TRBV2	TRBJ2-4	few	TRBD2	TGTGCCAGCCGTCAGACTAGCGTTTCCAAAAACATTCAGTACTTC	CASRQTSVSKNIQYF
TRBV30	TRBJ1-2	.	.	TGTGCCTGGAGTGCCCCGGGAGGGGGACATAACTATGGCTACACCTTC	CAWSAPGGGHNYGYTF
TRBV2	TRBJ2-1	.	.	TGTGCCAGCAGTGTCGCCAGGGCGTATGAGCAGTTCTTC	CASSVARAYEQFF
TRBV28	TRBJ2-1	.	TRBD1	TGTGCCAGCAGCCACAACAGGGGGCTAGAGCAGTTCTTC	CASSHNRGLEQFF
TRBV4-2	TRBJ1-1	.	.	TGTGCCAGCAGCCAAGACAATTCAATGAACACTGAAGCTTTCTTT	CASSQDNSMNTEAFF
TRBV2	TRBJ1-5	.	.	TGTGCCAGCAGTCAGGGCGCGAGCAATCAGCCCCAGCATTTT	CASSQGASNQPQHF
TRBV7-6	TRBJ2-3	.	.	TGTGCCAGCAGCCATGGGGGGGGCGAGACAGATACGCAGTATTTT	CASSHGGGETDTQYF
TRBV5-1	TRBJ1-3	.	TRBD1	TGCGCCAGCAGCTTTTCAGGGGGTCTCTCTGGAAACACCATATATTTT	CASSFSGGLSGNTIYF
TRBV27	TRBJ2-7	.	.	TGTGCCAGCAGTTTATCAGGAGGGGCCCCCGTTGAGTCCGAGCAGTACTTC	CASSLSGGAPVESEQYF
TRBV4-2	TRBJ2-1	.	.	TGTGCCAGCAGCCGCGGGGTGCAAACCTCCTACAATGAGCAGTTCTTC	CASSRGVQTSYNEQFF
TRBV29-1	TRBJ2-1	.	.	TGCAGCGGGAGGACAGCTCTTCCCTACAATGAGCAGTTCTTC	CSGRTALPYNEQFF
TRBV28	TRBJ1-1	.	TRBD1	TGTGCCAGCAGTTCCCAAAGGGGGCTGAGGAACACTGAAGCTTTCTTT	CASSSQRGLRNTEAFF
TRBV4-1	TRBJ2-2	.	.	TGCGCCAGCAGCCACTCCCGACAGTCAAAATTGTCCGGGGAGCTGTTTTTT	CASSHSRQSKLSGELFF
TRBV10-2	TRBJ2-2	few	.	TGCGCCAGCAGCGTAATAGGGGGCACCGGGGAGCTGTTTTTT	CASSVIGGTGELFF
TRBV4-3	TRBJ2-1	.	TRBD2	TGCGCCAGCAGCCAAGATTCGGGGGGAGGCTACAATGAGCAGTTCTTC	CASSQDSGGGYNEQFF
TRBV4-3	TRBJ1-2	.	.	TGCGCCAGCAGCCAAGATACTGGTTATGGCTACACCTTC	CASSQDTGYGYTF
TRBV6-5	TRBJ2-3	.	TRBD2	TGTGCCAGCAGTTACGGCGGGGGGCCTTCAGATACGCAGTATTTT	CASSYGGGPSDTQYF
TRBV9	TRBJ2-5	.	.	TGTGCCAGCAGTGTGAACCCCCTGGCGGGACAAGAGACCCAGTACTTC	CASSVNPLAGQETQYF
TRBV7-9	TRBJ1-5	.	.	TGTGCCAGCAGCGATCGGGGTGATCAGCCCCAGCATTTT	CASSDRGDQPQHF
TRBV7-2	TRBJ2-7	.	TRBD2	TGTGCCAGCAGCTATAGCGGGAGGAGCTCCTACGAGCAGTACTTC	CASSYSGRSSYEQYF
TRBV11-2	TRBJ1-2	.	TRBD1	TGTGCCAGCAGCGTTGGGACAGGGGGTTGGATCTACACCTTC	CASSVGTGGWIYTF
TRBV18	TRBJ1-4	.	TRBD1	TGTGCCAGCTCGGATCAGGGGGACCTTGGAGAAAAACTGTTTTTT	CASSDQGDLGEKLFF